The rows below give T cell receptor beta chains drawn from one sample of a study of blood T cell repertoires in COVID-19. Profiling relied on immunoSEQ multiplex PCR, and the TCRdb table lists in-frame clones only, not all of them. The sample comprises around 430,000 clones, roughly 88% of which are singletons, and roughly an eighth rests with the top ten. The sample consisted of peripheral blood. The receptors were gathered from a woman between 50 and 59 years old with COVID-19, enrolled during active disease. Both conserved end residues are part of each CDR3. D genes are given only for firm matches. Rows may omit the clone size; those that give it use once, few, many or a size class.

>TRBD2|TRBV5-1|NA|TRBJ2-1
CASSLAGTSVRSEQFF
TGCGCCAGCAGCTTGGCAGGGACTAGCGTACGCAGTGAGCAGTTCTTC
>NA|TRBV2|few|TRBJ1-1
CASRLGTEAFF
TGTGCCAGCAGACTAGGCACTGAAGCTTTCTTT
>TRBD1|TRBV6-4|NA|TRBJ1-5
CASRGTGVNQPQHF
TGTGCCAGCAGGGGGACAGGGGTCAATCAGCCCCAGCATTTT
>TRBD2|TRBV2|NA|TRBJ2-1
CASIAGSVGNEQFF
TGTGCCAGCATAGCGGGGTCCGTCGGCAATGAGCAGTTCTTC
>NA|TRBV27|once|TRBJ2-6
CASSLTGANVLTF
TGTGCCAGCAGCTTGACAGGGGCCAACGTCCTGACTTTC
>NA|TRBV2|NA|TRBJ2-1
CASSASPSGEQFF
TGTGCCAGCAGTGCCTCCCCCTCCGGGGAGCAGTTCTTC
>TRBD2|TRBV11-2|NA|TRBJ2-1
CASSPGLVGNEQFF
TGTGCCAGCAGCCCGGGACTAGTCGGGAATGAGCAGTTCTTC
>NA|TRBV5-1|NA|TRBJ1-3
CASSPTGSATGNTIYF
TGCGCCAGCAGCCCGACAGGTTCCGCGACTGGAAACACCATATATTTT
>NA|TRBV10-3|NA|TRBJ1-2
CAISGGDYGYTF
TGTGCCATCAGCGGCGGAGACTATGGCTACACCTTC
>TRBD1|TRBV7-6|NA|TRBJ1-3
CASSLGGQFSGNTIYF
TGTGCCAGCAGCTTAGGGGGACAGTTCTCTGGAAACACCATATATTTT
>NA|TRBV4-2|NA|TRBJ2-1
CASSGEIYNEQFF
TGTGCCAGCAGCGGTGAGATCTACAATGAGCAGTTCTTC
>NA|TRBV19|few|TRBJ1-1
CASSIQGNTEAFF
TGTGCCAGTAGTATACAGGGGAACACTGAAGCTTTCTTT
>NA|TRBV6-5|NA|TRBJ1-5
CASVGRFLNQPQHF
TGTGCCAGCGTCGGGAGGTTCCTGAATCAGCCCCAGCATTTT
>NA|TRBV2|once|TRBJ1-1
CASRDSTVNTEAFF
TGTGCCAGCAGAGATAGTACGGTGAACACTGAAGCTTTCTTT
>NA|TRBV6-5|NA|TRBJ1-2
CASRGGQNSNYGYTF
TGTGCCAGCCGAGGAGGACAGAATTCTAACTATGGCTACACCTTC
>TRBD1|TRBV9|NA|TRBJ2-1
CASSILYQGANNEQFF
TGTGCCAGCAGCATACTGTATCAGGGGGCAAACAATGAGCAGTTCTTC
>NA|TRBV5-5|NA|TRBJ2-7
CASSLGGGTYEQYF
TGTGCCAGCAGCCTAGGGGGAGGGACATACGAGCAGTACTTC